The 9 T cell receptor beta chains in this list originate from one sample, sequenced in a study of cytomegalovirus exposure and HLA in healthy donors. Both 60 Vbeta primers and 13 Jbeta primers went into the PCR. Sequencing was performed with immunoSEQ multiplex PCR; in TCRdb, only in-frame clones are kept and a portion is missing. The table has about 140,000 clones, approximately 84% seen once; the top ten hold about 1.5%. Sequenced input: PBMCs. These receptors all stem from a man between 25 and 39 years old in good health and CMV-seropositive.

The chain uses TRBV11-3 and TRBJ2-7; 14 nucleotides agree with TRBD2. The CDR3 has 15 amino acids. V dropped 6 bases and J dropped 5; count of bases not matched to a gene: 6. From germline, CDR1 is SGHNT and CDR2 YENEEA. CDR3 DNA sequence: TGTGCCAGCAGTTCGGGACTAGCGGGAGTCAACGAGCAGTACTTC. Its protein product is CASSSGLAGVNEQYF.

The chain uses TRBV5-5 and TRBJ1-4; 8 bases line up with TRBD1. V shed 6 bases, J shed 4 bases, and the junction held 8 bases outside the gene matches. Germline CDR1 is SGHKS and CDR2 is YYEKEE (reference sequence). The CDR3 loop spans 15 amino acids. The CDR3 spells CASKGQAFYNEKLFF. As DNA, the CDR3 is TGTGCCAGCAAGGGACAGGCTTTCTATAATGAAAAACTGTTTTTT.

The genes are TRBV6-5 and TRBJ2-1; 9 positions agree with TRBD2. V gave up 2 bases and J gave up 6 bases; unmatched junction bases: 5. The CDR3 extends over 15 amino acids. CDR1 is MNHEY, CDR2 SVGAGI, per germline. The CDR3 DNA sequence: TGTGCCAGCAGTTACCTTGGCGGGAGGGCCAATGAGCAGTTCTTC. Translating it yields CASSYLGGRANEQFF.

The V gene is TRBV6-1, the J gene TRBJ2-7; a weak D match, TRBD2 (5 bases). Germline CDR1 reads MNHNS; CDR2 reads SASEGT. Trimming shortened V by 2 bases and J by 0 bases, and 11 bases separated the two germline ends. The CDR3 is 15 residues long. The chain's CDR3 is CASSEWEGSSYEQYF. CDR3 DNA sequence: TGTGCCAGCAGTGAATGGGAAGGGAGCTCCTACGAGCAGTACTTC.

The chain has TRBV9 and TRBJ2-1, with D perhaps TRBD1 (6 bases). This CDR3 comprises 15 residues. V shed 3 bases and J shed 3 bases, with 13 bases lying between them. Germline V lookup: CDR1 SGDLS, CDR2 YYNGEE. The DNA for the CDR3 is TGTGCCAGCAGCGGAGGACAGTCATTCTACAATGAGCAGTTCTTC. Its protein product is CASSGGQSFYNEQFF. The full variable domain, rest sourced from reference TRBV9 and TRBJ2-1, is DSGVTQTPKHLITATGQRVTLRCSPRSGDLSVYWYQQSLDQGLQFLIQYYNGEERAKGNILERFSAQQFPDLHSELNLSSLELGDSALYFCASSGGQSFYNEQFFGPGTRLTVL.

The chain carries TRBV6-1 and TRBJ1-4; TRBD1 aligns across 8 bases. The CDR3 extends over 13 amino acids. Germline values: CDR1 MNHNS, CDR2 SASEGT. Germline trimming cut 8 bases from V and 7 bases from J; bases unmatched to any gene: 6. Written as DNA, the CDR3 is TGTGCCAGCGAGGACAGGGTTACTGAAAAACTGTTTTTT. This translates into CASEDRVTEKLFF.

This clone was picked up one time. Germline and junction disagree at one end, which may indicate a read error. The CDR3 DNA follows: TGTTCCAGCAGCACGATGGGACTAGCGGGAGGGAGTGAGCAGTTCTTC. It specifies CSSSTMGLAGGSEQFF. This chain links TRBV7-9 with TRBJ2-1; 16 bases agree with TRBD2. CDR3 size: 16 residues. CDR1 is SEHNR, CDR2 FQNEAQ, per germline (reference sequence).

DNA of the CDR3: TGTGCCAGCAGCGTAGGGGGAGCGGGAGAAAAACTGTTTTTT. Protein product: CASSVGGAGEKLFF. V is TRBV9 and J is TRBJ1-4; no clear D gene. V gave up 0 bases and J gave up 8 bases, with 11 bases separating them. This CDR3 contains 14 residues. CDR1 SGDLS and CDR2 YYNGEE come from the germline V gene. Filled out from reference TRBV9 and TRBJ1-4, the complete variable domain reads DSGVTQTPKHLITATGQRVTLRCSPRSGDLSVYWYQQSLDQGLQFLIQYYNGEERAKGNILERFSAQQFPDLHSELNLSSLELGDSALYFCASSVGGAGEKLFFGSGTQLSVL.

This clone has only a few counts. This chain uses TRBV28 with TRBJ2-1; 8 bases align to TRBD2. CDR3 length: 12 residues. CDR1 MDHEN and CDR2 SYDVKM come from the germline V gene. Unmatched junction bases numbered 6, after V lost 7 bases and J lost 10 bases. This chain's CDR3 is CASNSGGPEQFF. CDR3 sequence (DNA): TGTGCCAGCAATTCGGGAGGGCCAGAGCAGTTCTTC.